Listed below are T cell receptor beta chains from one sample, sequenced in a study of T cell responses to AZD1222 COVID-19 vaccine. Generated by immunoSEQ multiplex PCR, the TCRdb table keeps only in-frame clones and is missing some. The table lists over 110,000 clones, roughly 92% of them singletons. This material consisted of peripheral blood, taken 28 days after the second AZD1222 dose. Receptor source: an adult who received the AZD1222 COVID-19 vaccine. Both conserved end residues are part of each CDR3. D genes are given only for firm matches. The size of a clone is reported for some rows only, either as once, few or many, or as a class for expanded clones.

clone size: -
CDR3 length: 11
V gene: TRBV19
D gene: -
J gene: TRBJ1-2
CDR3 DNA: TGTGCCAGCGGGACTGCCCTAAGTAACACCTTC
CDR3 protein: CASGTALSNTF

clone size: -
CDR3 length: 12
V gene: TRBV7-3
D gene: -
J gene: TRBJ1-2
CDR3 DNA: TGTGCCAGCCCTTCGACCTACTATGGCTACACCTTC
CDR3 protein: CASPSTYYGYTF

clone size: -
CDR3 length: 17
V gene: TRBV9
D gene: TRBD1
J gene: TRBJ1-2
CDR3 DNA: TGTGCCAGCAGCACGCACGATACAGGGGGGAAGGAGTTCGACTACACCTTC
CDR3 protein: CASSTHDTGGKEFDYTF

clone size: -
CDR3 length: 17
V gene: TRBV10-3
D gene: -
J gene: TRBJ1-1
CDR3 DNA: TGTGCCATCGGTTCAGGGACCCCCAAAATAATGAACACTGAAGCTTTCTTT
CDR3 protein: CAIGSGTPKIMNTEAFF

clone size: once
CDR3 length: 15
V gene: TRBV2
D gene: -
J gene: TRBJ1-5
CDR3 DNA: TGTGCCAGCAGTGACAGGACGGGTAGCAATCAGCCCCAGCATTTT
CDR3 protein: CASSDRTGSNQPQHF

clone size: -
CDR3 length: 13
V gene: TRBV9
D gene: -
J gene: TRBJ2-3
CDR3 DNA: TGTGCCAGCAGCGTGCCAGGCACAGATACGCAGTATTTT
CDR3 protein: CASSVPGTDTQYF

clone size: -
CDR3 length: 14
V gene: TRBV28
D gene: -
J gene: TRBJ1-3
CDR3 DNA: TGTGCCAGCAGTTCTCTTACTGGTGGAAACACCATATATTTT
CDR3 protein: CASSSLTGGNTIYF

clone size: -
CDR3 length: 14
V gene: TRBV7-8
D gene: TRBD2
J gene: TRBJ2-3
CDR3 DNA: TGTGCCAGCAGCTTATGGACTAGTGCAGATACGCAGTATTTT
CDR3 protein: CASSLWTSADTQYF

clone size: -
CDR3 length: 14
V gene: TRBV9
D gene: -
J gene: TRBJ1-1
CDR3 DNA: TGTGCCAGCAGCGTAGGCAAGCCGAACACTGAAGCTTTCTTT
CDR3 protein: CASSVGKPNTEAFF

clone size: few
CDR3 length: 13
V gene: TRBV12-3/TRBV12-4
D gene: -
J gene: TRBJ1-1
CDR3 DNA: TGTGCCAGCAGATTCCAGATGAACACTGAAGCTTTCTTT
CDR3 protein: CASRFQMNTEAFF

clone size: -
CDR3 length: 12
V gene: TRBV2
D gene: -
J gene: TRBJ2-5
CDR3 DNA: TGTGCCAGCAGTGCGAGGGGGGAGACCCAGTACTTC
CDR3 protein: CASSARGETQYF

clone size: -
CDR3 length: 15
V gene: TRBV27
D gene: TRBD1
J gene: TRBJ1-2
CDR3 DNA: TGTGCCAGCAGTTTATGGGCAGGGGGCAATTATGGCTACACCTTC
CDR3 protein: CASSLWAGGNYGYTF

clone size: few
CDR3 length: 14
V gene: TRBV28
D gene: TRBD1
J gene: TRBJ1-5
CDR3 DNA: TGTGCCAGCAGTCTAGGACAGGGCTTGGGGCCCCAGCATTTT
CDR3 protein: CASSLGQGLGPQHF

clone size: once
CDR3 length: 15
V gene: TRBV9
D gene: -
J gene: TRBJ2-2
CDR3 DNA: TGTGCCAGCAGCTACGGGAGCGAACGGGCCGGGGAGCTGTTTTTT
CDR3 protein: CASSYGSERAGELFF

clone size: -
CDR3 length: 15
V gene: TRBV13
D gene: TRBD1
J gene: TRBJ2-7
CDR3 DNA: TGTGCCAGCAGCGAGGACAGGGGGAACTCCTACGAGCAGTACTTC
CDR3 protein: CASSEDRGNSYEQYF

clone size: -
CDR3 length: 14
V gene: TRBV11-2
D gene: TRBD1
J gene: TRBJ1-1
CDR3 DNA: TGTGCCAGCAGCTCGGGACAGGGGAACACTGAAGCTTTCTTT
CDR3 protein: CASSSGQGNTEAFF

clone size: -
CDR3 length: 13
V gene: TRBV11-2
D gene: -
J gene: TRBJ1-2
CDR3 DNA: TGTGCCAGCAGCCCCCCGGGGGGAGAGGGCTACACCTTC
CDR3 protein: CASSPPGGEGYTF

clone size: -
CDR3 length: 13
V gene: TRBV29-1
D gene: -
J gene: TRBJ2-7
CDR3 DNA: TGCAGCGTTCGCGAGGGCCCTCCCTACGAGCAGTACTTC
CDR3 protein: CSVREGPPYEQYF

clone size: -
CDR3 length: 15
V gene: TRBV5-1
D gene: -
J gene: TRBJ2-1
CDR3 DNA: TGCGCCAGCAGCTTGGGTACAGGGAGCGGCAATGAGCAGTTCTTC
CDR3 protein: CASSLGTGSGNEQFF

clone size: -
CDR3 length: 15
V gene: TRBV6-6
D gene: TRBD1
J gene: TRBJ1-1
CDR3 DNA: TGTGCCAGCAGCCAGACAGGGGGAGTCGGGACTGAAGCTTTCTTT
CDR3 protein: CASSQTGGVGTEAFF

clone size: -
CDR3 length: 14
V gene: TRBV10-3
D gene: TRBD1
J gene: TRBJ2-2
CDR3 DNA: TGTGCCATCAGTGGGACAGGGGGGCGCGGGGAGCTGTTTTTT
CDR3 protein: CAISGTGGRGELFF

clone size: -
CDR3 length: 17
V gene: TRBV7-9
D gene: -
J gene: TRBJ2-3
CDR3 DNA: TGTGCCAGCAGCTTAGGGGGCGCCAGCACGCTTGGTCATACGCAGTATTTT
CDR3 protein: CASSLGGASTLGHTQYF

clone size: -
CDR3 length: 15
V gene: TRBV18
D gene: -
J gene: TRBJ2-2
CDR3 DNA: TGTGCCAGCTCACGAAGTTGGGGCCCGACGGAGGAGCTGTTTTTT
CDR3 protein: CASSRSWGPTEELFF

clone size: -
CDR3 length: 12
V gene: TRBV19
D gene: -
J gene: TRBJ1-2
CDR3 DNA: TGTGCCAGTAGTAGGGACCAATATGGCTACACCTTC
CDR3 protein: CASSRDQYGYTF

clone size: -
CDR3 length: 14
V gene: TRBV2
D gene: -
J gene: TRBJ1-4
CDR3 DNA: TGTGCCAGCAGTCAAACTACAACTAATGAAAAACTGTTTTTT
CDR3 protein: CASSQTTTNEKLFF

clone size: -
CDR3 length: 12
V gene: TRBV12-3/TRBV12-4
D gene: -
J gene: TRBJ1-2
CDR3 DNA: TGTGCCAGCAGTTTCTCCAGGACTGGCTACACCTTC
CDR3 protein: CASSFSRTGYTF

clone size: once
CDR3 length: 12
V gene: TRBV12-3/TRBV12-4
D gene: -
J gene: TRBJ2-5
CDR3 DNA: TGTGCCAGCAGACAGGGCACGGAGACCCAGTACTTC
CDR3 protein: CASRQGTETQYF

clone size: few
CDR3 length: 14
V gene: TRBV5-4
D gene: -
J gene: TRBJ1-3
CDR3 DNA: TGTGCCAGCAGCTTGGAGCCCTCTGGAAACACCATATATTTT
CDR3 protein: CASSLEPSGNTIYF

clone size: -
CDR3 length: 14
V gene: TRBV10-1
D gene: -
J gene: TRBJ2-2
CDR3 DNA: TGCGCCAGCAGTGTAGGGGCGGGCACCGGGGAGCTGTTTTTT
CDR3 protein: CASSVGAGTGELFF

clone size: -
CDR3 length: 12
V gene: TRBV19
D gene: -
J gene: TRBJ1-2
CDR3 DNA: TGTGCCAGTACCGGGGACACGTATGGCTACACCTTC
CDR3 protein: CASTGDTYGYTF

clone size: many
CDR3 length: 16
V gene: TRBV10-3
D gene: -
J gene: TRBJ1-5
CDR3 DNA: TGTGCCATCAGTGAGTCGAAAGGTGGTACAGCTCAGCCCCAGCATTTT
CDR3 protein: CAISESKGGTAQPQHF

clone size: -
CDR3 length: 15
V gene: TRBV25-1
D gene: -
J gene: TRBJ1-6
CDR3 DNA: TGTGCCAGCAGTGAAAGTGTTCGGGGCACTTCACCCCTCCACTTT
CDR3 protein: CASSESVRGTSPLHF

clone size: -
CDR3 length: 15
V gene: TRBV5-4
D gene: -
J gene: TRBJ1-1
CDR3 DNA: TGTGCCAGCAGCTGGGAAAAGGGAGAAGGGACTGAAGCTTTCTTT
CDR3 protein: CASSWEKGEGTEAFF

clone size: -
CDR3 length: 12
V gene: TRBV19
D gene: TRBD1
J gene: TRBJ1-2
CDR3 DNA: TGTGCCAGTAGTAGGGACAGATCTGGCTACACCTTC
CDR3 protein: CASSRDRSGYTF

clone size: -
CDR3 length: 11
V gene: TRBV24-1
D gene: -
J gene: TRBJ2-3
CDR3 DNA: TGTGCCACCGGTAAAGCCGATACGCAGTATTTT
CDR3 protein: CATGKADTQYF

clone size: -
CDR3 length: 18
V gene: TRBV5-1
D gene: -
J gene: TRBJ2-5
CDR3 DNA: TGCGCCAGCAGCTACTTGGGGACGACCCGTCATAGTGCAGAGACCCAGTACTTC
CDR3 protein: CASSYLGTTRHSAETQYF

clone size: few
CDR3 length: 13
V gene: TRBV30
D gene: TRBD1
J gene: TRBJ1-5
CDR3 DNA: TGTGCCTGGAGGGGGACAGGAGATCAGCCCCAGCATTTT
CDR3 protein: CAWRGTGDQPQHF

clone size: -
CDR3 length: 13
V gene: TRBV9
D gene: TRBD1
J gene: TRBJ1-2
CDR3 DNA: TGTGCCAGCAGCGCCGGGACAGCCCTTGGCTACACCTTC
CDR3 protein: CASSAGTALGYTF

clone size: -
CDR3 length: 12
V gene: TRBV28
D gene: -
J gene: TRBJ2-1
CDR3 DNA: TGTGCCAGCACCACCCAATACAATGAGCAGTTCTTC
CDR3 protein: CASTTQYNEQFF

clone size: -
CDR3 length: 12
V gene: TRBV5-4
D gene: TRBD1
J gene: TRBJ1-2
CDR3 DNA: TGTGCCACGCTAGACAGGGTTAAAGGCTACACCTTC
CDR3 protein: CATLDRVKGYTF

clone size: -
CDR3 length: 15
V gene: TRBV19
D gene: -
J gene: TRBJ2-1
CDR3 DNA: TGTGCCAGTAGTTTCCGCACGAGCTCCTACAATGAGCAGTTCTTC
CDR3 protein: CASSFRTSSYNEQFF

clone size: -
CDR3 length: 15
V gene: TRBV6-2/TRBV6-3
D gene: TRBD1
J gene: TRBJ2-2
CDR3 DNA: TGTGCCAGCAGTAGGACAGGGTTGAACACCGGGGAGCTGTTTTTT
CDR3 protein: CASSRTGLNTGELFF

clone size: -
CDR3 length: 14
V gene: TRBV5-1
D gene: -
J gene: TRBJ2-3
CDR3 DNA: TGCGCCAGCAGCTTGGCAGGGGTGTTGGAGACGCAGTATTTT
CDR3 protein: CASSLAGVLETQYF

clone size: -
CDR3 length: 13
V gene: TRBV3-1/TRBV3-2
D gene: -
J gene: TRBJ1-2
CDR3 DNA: TGTGCCAGCAGCCAAGTCGGCGGTCGTGGCTACACCTTC
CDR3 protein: CASSQVGGRGYTF

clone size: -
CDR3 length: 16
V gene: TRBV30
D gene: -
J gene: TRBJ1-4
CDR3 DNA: TGTGCCTGGACGTTCGGGGTCAGGGGCGCGGGAGAAAAACTGTTTTTT
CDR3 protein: CAWTFGVRGAGEKLFF

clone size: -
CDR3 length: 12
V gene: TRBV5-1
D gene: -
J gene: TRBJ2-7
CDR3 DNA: TGCGCCAGCAGCCGCGGGGAGGTCGAGCAGTACTTC
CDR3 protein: CASSRGEVEQYF